These T cell receptor beta chains were read from a single sample in a study of T cell clones after liver transplantation. The repertoire was sequenced with immunoSEQ multiplex PCR; TCRdb's copy has only in-frame clones and lacks some. The sample consists of 65,000 to 95,000 clones, 80% of them appearing once. This specimen consisted of CD4+ T cells from blood, obtained before liver transplant. The receptors shown here come from a human donor who received a liver transplant. Each CDR3 is given with its conserved first and last residue. The D gene is left open where the match is weak. Clone size appears in some rows only: once, few, many, or a class for an expanded clone.

D gene	clone size	J gene	V gene	CDR3 DNA	CDR3 protein
TRBD1	NA	TRBJ2-7	TRBV19	TGTGCCAGTAAAGTTGCGGACAGGCCGGGCGTAGAGCAGTACTTC	CASKVADRPGVEQYF
NA	once	TRBJ1-2	TRBV28	TGTGCCAGCAGCCTGTGGCAGGGGTGGAACTATGGCTACACCTTC	CASSLWQGWNYGYTF
TRBD1	NA	TRBJ1-2	TRBV28	TGTGCCACACGGGACAGGGTTAACTATGGCTACACCTTC	CATRDRVNYGYTF
NA	NA	TRBJ1-1	TRBV7-2	TGTGCCAGCAGCAAGGGACCTCTGAACACTGAAGCTTTCTTT	CASSKGPLNTEAFF
TRBD1	NA	TRBJ2-6	TRBV11-2	TGTGCCAGCAGCCTAGACCCGGGACAGGGGACCCACTCTGGGGCCAACGTCCTGACTTTC	CASSLDPGQGTHSGANVLTF
TRBD2	once	TRBJ2-7	TRBV28	TGTGCCTCCCAAGGACTAGCGTACGAGCAGTACTTC	CASQGLAYEQYF
NA	NA	TRBJ2-7	TRBV20-1	TGCAGTGCCGGCCTCTCCTACGAGCAGTACTTC	CSAGLSYEQYF
NA	few	TRBJ2-3	TRBV14	TGTGCCAGCAGCCAAGACAGGGTACAGTATTTT	CASSQDRVQYF
NA	few	TRBJ2-7	TRBV11-2	TGTGCCAGCAGCTCCGGTGGGACCGACCGGTACGAGCAGTACTTC	CASSSGGTDRYEQYF
TRBD1	NA	TRBJ2-5	TRBV7-2	TGTGCCAGCAGCTTATTCGGGACAGCGCAAGAGACCCAGTACTTC	CASSLFGTAQETQYF
NA	NA	TRBJ1-1	TRBV7-6	TGTGCCAGCCGTTCCAGAGACATGAACACTGAAGCTTTCTTT	CASRSRDMNTEAFF
TRBD2	NA	TRBJ2-1	TRBV7-9	TGTGCCAGCAGCCTTACTAGCGGGAGGTGGCATGAGCAGTTCTTC	CASSLTSGRWHEQFF
TRBD1	NA	TRBJ1-1	TRBV5-1	TGCGCCAGCAGCTTACTTCCAGGGGGTGTGAACACTGAAGCTTTCTTT	CASSLLPGGVNTEAFF
TRBD1	NA	TRBJ2-1	TRBV7-8	TGTGCCAGCAGCTTCGACAGGGTTAGCAATGAGCAGTTCTTC	CASSFDRVSNEQFF
NA	NA	TRBJ2-5	TRBV29-1	TGCAGCGTACCCGGGCAGGGGAGGGGAGAGACCCAGTACTTC	CSVPGQGRGETQYF
TRBD2	NA	TRBJ2-1	TRBV7-3	TGTGCCAGCAGCTTGGGGACTAGCGGGAGGGCCGGTTACAATGAGCAGTTCTTC	CASSLGTSGRAGYNEQFF
NA	NA	TRBJ1-5	TRBV4-3	TGCGCCAGCAGCCAAGATACAGGGAGCAATCAGCCCCAGCATTTT	CASSQDTGSNQPQHF
NA	NA	TRBJ1-1	TRBV5-1	TGCGCCAGCAGCTTGGTCGACACTGAAGCTTTCTTT	CASSLVDTEAFF
NA	NA	TRBJ1-1	TRBV11-2	TGTGCCAGCAGCTTAGGATTAGGTCGGGCGAACACTGAAGCTTTCTTT	CASSLGLGRANTEAFF
NA	once	TRBJ1-5	TRBV5-5	TGTGCCAGCGGTCTCAGAGGGAATCAGCCCCAGCATTTT	CASGLRGNQPQHF